The rows below give T cell receptor beta chains drawn from one sample of a study of cytomegalovirus exposure and HLA in healthy donors. TCRdb's table, derived via immunoSEQ multiplex PCR, lists solely in-frame clones and lacks some. The sample consists of 130,000 or so clones, around 79% of them appearing once. The sample consisted of PBMCs. These receptors came from a woman aged 40 to 50 in good health and CMV-seropositive. Both conserved end residues are part of each CDR3. D genes are given only for firm matches. Size tells how often a clone was seen (once, few, many) or the class of an expanded clone, and some rows leave it out.

v_call	d_call	clone_size	j_call	cdr3_nt	cdr3_aa
TRBV10-3	TRBD1	-	TRBJ1-1	TGTGCCATCAGCGGAGGACAGGGAGGGAACACTGAAGCTTTCTTT	CAISGGQGGNTEAFF
TRBV15	TRBD2	-	TRBJ2-1	TGTGCCACCAGCAGAGATGGGACTAGCAATGAGCAGTTCTTC	CATSRDGTSNEQFF
TRBV2	-	-	TRBJ2-1	TGTGCCAGCAACGCGTATGTTGCGAGTGAGCAGTTCTTC	CASNAYVASEQFF
TRBV30	-	-	TRBJ1-4	TGTGCCTGGAGGGTAAGGGGCGGTAATGAAAAACTGTTTTTT	CAWRVRGGNEKLFF
TRBV4-3	TRBD1	once	TRBJ2-6	TGCGCCAGCAGCCAAGATAGTATCGGGACAGGGGGCTTTGGGGCCAACGTCCTGACTTTC	CASSQDSIGTGGFGANVLTF
TRBV2	-	few	TRBJ1-6	TGTGCCAGCACTGGAACAGGGTTAGCCTCCCGCTCCTATAATTCACCCCTCCACTTT	CASTGTGLASRSYNSPLHF
TRBV5-1	TRBD1	once	TRBJ2-7	TGCGCCAGCAGCTACGACCAAGGGGGCGCATCCTACGAGCAGTACTTC	CASSYDQGGASYEQYF
TRBV2	-	-	TRBJ2-2	TGTGCCAGCAGGGACCAGACAGTCCCCACCGGGGAGCTGTTTTTT	CASRDQTVPTGELFF
TRBV6-5	TRBD1	-	TRBJ1-2	TGTGCCAGCAGTTACAAAGGACAGGGGTATGGCTACACCTTC	CASSYKGQGYGYTF
TRBV7-2	TRBD1	-	TRBJ1-2	TGTGCCAGCAGCTTCCCACAGGGGCTGGGCTACACCTTC	CASSFPQGLGYTF
TRBV28	TRBD1	-	TRBJ2-7	TGTGCCAGCAGTTCATCGGGACAGGGGATGCACTACGAGCAGTACTTC	CASSSSGQGMHYEQYF
TRBV6-5	-	-	TRBJ2-7	TGTGCCAGCAGTTACTCTGAGAGACAAGGCGAGCAGTACTTC	CASSYSERQGEQYF
TRBV7-2	TRBD1	-	TRBJ1-2	TGTGCCAGCAGCTTAGGGCCGTTACAGGGGTATGGCTACACCTTC	CASSLGPLQGYGYTF
TRBV28	-	-	TRBJ1-4	TGTGCCAGCAGTTATGCGGGGACAACTAATGAAAAACTGTTTTTT	CASSYAGTTNEKLFF
TRBV5-5	TRBD1	-	TRBJ1-4	TGTGCCAGCAGGGCGACAGGGGGAAAACTGTTTTTT	CASRATGGKLFF
TRBV18	-	-	TRBJ2-2	TGTGCCAGCTCACCATTCGGAGGGGTCACCGGGGAGCTGTTTTTT	CASSPFGGVTGELFF
TRBV2	-	-	TRBJ2-3	TGTGCCAGCAGTGTGGGGGGACGCAGCACAGATACGCAGTATTTT	CASSVGGRSTDTQYF
TRBV29-1	-	-	TRBJ2-7	TGCAGCGTTGATTCCCAGGACTCCTACGAGCAGTACTTC	CSVDSQDSYEQYF
TRBV6-1	-	-	TRBJ1-5	TGTGCCAGCAGCACAGGGTTTGGCAATCAGCCCCAGCATTTT	CASSTGFGNQPQHF
TRBV28	-	-	TRBJ1-2	TGTGCCACCGGGCCGTTGGGGGGGAGTCCCAGGGACGGCTACACCTTC	CATGPLGGSPRDGYTF
TRBV7-8	TRBD1	-	TRBJ1-5	TGTGCCAGCAGCTCCTGGACAGGGTACTCCCAAGGTCCATTGCAACATCAGCCCCAGCATTTT	CASSSWTGYSQGPLQHQPQHF
TRBV6-1	-	few	TRBJ2-7	TGTGCCAGCAGTGAAGGGGCCGAGCACGTGGAGCAGTACTTC	CASSEGAEHVEQYF
TRBV5-1	TRBD1	-	TRBJ2-7	TGCGCCAGCAGCTTGGCTGGGACAGGGTCCTACGAGCAGTACTTC	CASSLAGTGSYEQYF
TRBV28	-	once	TRBJ2-5	TGTGCCAGCAGTTTATTAGGAGACGGTGTTGGAGAGACCCAGTACTTC	CASSLLGDGVGETQYF
TRBV7-9	TRBD1	few	TRBJ2-7	TGTGCCAGCAGCCTGGACAGGAGTTCGTCGAACGAGCAGTACTTC	CASSLDRSSSNEQYF
TRBV11-2	-	-	TRBJ1-1	TGTGCCAGCGATGGCGGGAACACTGAAGCTTTCTTT	CASDGGNTEAFF
TRBV9	TRBD2	-	TRBJ2-5	TGTGCCAGCAGCGTAGTCGCGGGAGGGTACGAGACCCAGCACTTC	CASSVVAGGYETQHF
TRBV5-6	TRBD1	-	TRBJ1-4	TGTGCCAGCACCCGCAAATGGGGACAGCATGAAAAACTGTTTTTT	CASTRKWGQHEKLFF
TRBV5-6	-	-	TRBJ1-5	TGTGCCAGCAGCTTTGGGGGGCGGGGGAGCAATCAGCCCCAGCATTTT	CASSFGGRGSNQPQHF
TRBV2	TRBD2	-	TRBJ2-5	TGTGCCAGCAGGGCTCCGGGACTAAACCCCCCGAAGACCCAGTACTTC	CASRAPGLNPPKTQYF
TRBV6-1	TRBD1	-	TRBJ2-3	TGTGCCAGCAGTGATTTTAGGGACAGGGGAACAGATACGCAGTATTTT	CASSDFRDRGTDTQYF
TRBV19	-	-	TRBJ1-1	TGTGCCAGTAGTGTAATTACGGGGGGCACTGAAGCTTTCTTT	CASSVITGGTEAFF
TRBV6-6	-	-	TRBJ2-2	TGTGCCAGCAGACCCCCGGGACAGAACACCGGGGAGCTGTTTTTT	CASRPPGQNTGELFF
TRBV5-4	-	once	TRBJ2-7	TGTGCCAGCAGCTCGCCTACCTCCTACGAGCAGTACTTC	CASSSPTSYEQYF
TRBV7-2	-	once	TRBJ2-4	TGTGCCAGCAGCTTAGGAGGTGCTAGCGCCAACATTCAGTACTTC	CASSLGGASANIQYF
TRBV14	TRBD1	-	TRBJ2-3	TGTGCCAGCAGCCGTAACAGGGGAACAGATACGCAGTATTTT	CASSRNRGTDTQYF
TRBV5-6	TRBD1	few	TRBJ2-7	TGTGCCAGCAGCTTCCTCGGGACAGCTTCATACGAGCAGTACTTC	CASSFLGTASYEQYF
TRBV4-1	TRBD2	-	TRBJ2-7	TGCGCCAGCAGCCAAGATGGTAGCGGGGTCTACGAGCAGTACTTC	CASSQDGSGVYEQYF
TRBV7-2	TRBD2	-	TRBJ2-7	TGCGCCAGCATCCCGTTAGCGGGAGGGGCCTACGAGCAGTACTTC	CASIPLAGGAYEQYF
TRBV11-2	-	-	TRBJ1-2	TGTGCCAGCAGCCCCCGAGTGTTACTAGGGAACTATGGCTACACCTTC	CASSPRVLLGNYGYTF